Each of the 30 T cell receptor beta chains below was sequenced from the same sample in a study of radiotherapy plus CTLA-4 blockade in lung cancer (dated by TCRdb to 2017 to 2018). Receptor libraries were prepared by the immunoSEQ multiplex PCR assay. Sourced from immuneACCESS, this table was stored by TCRdb with only in-frame sequences that have V and J called. A share of the clones is absent; for the studies checked, an unresolved V gene accounts for under half, and the remainder has no known explanation. The sample yields roughly 59,000 clones; approximately 67% were counted once. The top ten hold around 8.8% of the sample. The source was peripheral blood, collected from a patient treated with radiotherapy plus ipilimumab. These receptors were collected from a human donor with non-small cell lung cancer whose response to radiotherapy plus ipilimumab could not be evaluated.

V gene TRBV28 combines with J gene TRBJ1-1; D unresolved. V lost 7 bases and J lost 2, with 5 bases in between. CDR1 and CDR2 from the germline V gene are MDHEN and SYDVKM. The CDR3 runs 11 residues. The CDR3 protein is CASTSNTEAFF. CDR3 DNA sequence: TGTGCCAGCACTAGCAACACTGAAGCTTTCTTT.

The rearrangement links TRBV4-2 to TRBJ2-7; 10 nucleotides line up with TRBD2. The CDR3 runs 17 residues. The V gene end was trimmed by 2 bases and the J gene end by 7 bases; junction bases not matched to a gene: 14. Germline V CDR1 and CDR2: LGHNA, YNFKEQ. The chain's CDR3 is CASSQIEGSGRAMEQYF. The CDR3, as DNA: TGTGCCAGCAGCCAAATTGAGGGGAGCGGGAGGGCCATGGAGCAGTACTTC.

This clone was detected a few times. This chain joins TRBV7-3 and TRBJ2-1; 7 nucleotides agree with TRBD2. The CDR3 totals 15 residues. Germline CDR1 is SGHTA and CDR2 is FQGTGA. V was clipped by 5 bases and J by 10 bases; unmatched bases: 14. This chain's CDR3 is CASSLSGGGPIEQFF. The CDR3 nucleotides read TGTGCCAGCAGCCTCTCGGGGGGTGGGCCTATAGAGCAGTTCTTC. Full variable domain (remainder filled in from reference TRBV7-3 and TRBJ2-1): GAGVSQTPSNKVTEKGKYVELRCDPISGHTALYWYRQSLGQGPEFLIYFQGTGAADDSGLPNDRFFAVRPEGSVSTLKIQRTERGDSAVYLCASSLSGGGPIEQFFGPGTRLTVL.

This clone showed up just a few times. V usage is TRBV7-3 and J usage is TRBJ1-2; TRBD1 matches 9 bases. Germline V CDR1 and CDR2: SGHTA, FQGTGA. V trimming: 4 bases; J trimming: 2 bases; junction bases outside the gene matches: 5. The CDR3 has 15 amino acids. CDR3 DNA sequence: TGTGCCAGCAGCTCGGCCGGGACAGGGAACTATGGCTACACCTTC. Translation gives CASSSAGTGNYGYTF.

This chain connects TRBV5-4 to TRBJ2-2; 7 nucleotides align to TRBD1. V lost 4 bases to trimming and J lost 1 base; unmatched junction nucleotides: 7. Germline V lookup: CDR1 SGHNT, CDR2 YYREEE (reference sequence). This CDR3 region has 16 residues. CDR3 amino acids: CASSRQTGMNTGELFF. As DNA, the CDR3 is TGTGCCAGCAGCCGTCAGACAGGGATGAACACCGGGGAGCTGTTTTTT. Supplemented by reference TRBV5-4 and TRBJ2-2, the full variable domain reads ETGVTQSPTHLIKTRGQQVTLRCSSQSGHNTVSWYQQALGQGPQFIFQYYREEENGRGNFPPRFSGLQFPNYSSELNVNALELDDSALYLCASSRQTGMNTGELFFGEGSRLTVL.

CDR3 nucleotides: TGTGCCAGCAGGACGGGACTAGCGGCCTCCACCGGGGAGCTGTTTTTT. The encoded protein is CASRTGLAASTGELFF. J is TRBJ2-2 and V is TRBV2, with 11 bases that match TRBD2. The germline gives CDR1 SNHLY, CDR2 FYNNEI. The V and J ends lost 6 bases and 4 bases, in that order; junction bases with no gene match: 7. This CDR3 spans 16 amino acids. Filled out from reference TRBV2 and TRBJ2-2, the complete variable domain reads EPEVTQTPSHQVTQMGQEVILRCVPISNHLYFYWYRQILGQKVEFLVSFYNNEISEKSEIFDDQFSVERPDGSNFTLKIRSTKLEDSAMYFCASRTGLAASTGELFFGEGSRLTVL.

This clone showed up just once. The chain uses TRBV11-2 and TRBJ1-1; TRBD1 might be the D (5 bases). Germline CDR1 SGHAT, CDR2 FQNNGV. The length of the CDR3 is 15 residues. V lost 0 bases and J 4 bases, leaving 12 bases between the germline ends. The CDR3 sequence: CASSLDQIGATEAFF. The CDR3 DNA follows: TGTGCCAGCAGCTTAGATCAAATAGGGGCCACTGAAGCTTTCTTT. Together with reference TRBV11-2 and TRBJ1-1, the CDR3 gives the full variable domain: EAGVAQSPRYKIIEKRQSVAFWCNPISGHATLYWYQQILGQGPKLLIQFQNNGVVDDSQLPKDRFSAERLKGVDSTLKIQPAKLEDSAVYLCASSLDQIGATEAFFGQGTRLTVV.

This chain joins TRBV28 and TRBJ1-1, with D possibly being TRBD1 (5 bases). Per the germline V gene, CDR1 is MDHEN and CDR2 is SYDVKM. This CDR3 comprises 15 residues. The V end was cut by 1 base, the J end by 5 bases, with 14 bases between. CDR3 residues: CASSLSSGGGTEAFF. In DNA, the CDR3 is TGTGCCAGCAGTTTATCTTCGGGGGGGGGAACTGAAGCTTTCTTT.

This chain connects TRBV13 to TRBJ2-1; TRBD1 agrees at 9 bases. Germline values: CDR1 PRHDT, CDR2 FYEKMQ (reference sequence). CDR3 length equals 15 residues. With V trimmed by 0 bases and J by 10 bases, 7 bases remained unmatched. CDR3 nucleotide sequence: TGTGCCAGCAGCTTAGGGGACAGGGGAGGGGGAGAGCAGTTCTTC. Translating gives CASSLGDRGGGEQFF.

This clone came up once. This sequence joins TRBV7-2 and TRBJ2-3, with D tentatively TRBD2 (5 bases). Germline values: CDR1 SGHTA, CDR2 FQGNSA. The CDR3 has 14 residues. V lost 3 bases, J lost 4 bases, and 11 bases lay in between. The CDR3 nucleotides are TGTGCCAGCAGCTTCGGGGTGAGGGCAGATACGCAGTATTTT. Translated, it gives CASSFGVRADTQYF.

There are many counts of this clone. CDR3 region: CASSLNPTGSGNTIYF. CDR3 in DNA: TGTGCCAGCAGCCTAAACCCGACAGGCTCTGGAAACACCATATATTTT. The chain combines TRBV2 with TRBJ1-3, with D perhaps matching TRBD1 (6 bases). The CDR3 spans 16 residues. Germline CDR1 is SNHLY and CDR2 is FYNNEI. Between the trimmed V and J ends, which lost 6 bases and 0 bases, there was a span of 15 bases.

The V call is TRBV15, the J call TRBJ1-1, with 9 bases identical to TRBD1. With 3 bases clipped from V and 1 base from J, the junction kept 6 bases outside the gene matches. The CDR3 sequence is 16 residues long. Germline assignment: CDR1 LNHNV and CDR2 YYDKDF (reference sequence). CDR3 sequence: CATSRGTGTWNTEAFF. The CDR3 DNA reads TGTGCCACCAGCAGGGGGACAGGGACGTGGAACACTGAAGCTTTCTTT.

The rearrangement joins TRBV7-2 to TRBJ2-3; D possibly corresponds to TRBD2 (6 bases). From germline, CDR1 is SGHTA and CDR2 FQGNSA. This CDR3 region has 14 residues. The ends were cut back, 5 bases at V and 3 bases at J, with 12 bases in the middle. The CDR3 DNA is TGTGCCAGCAGCCGGAGTGGGGGGACAGATACGCAGTATTTT. Protein: CASSRSGGTDTQYF.

The chain employs TRBV7-9 and TRBJ2-7; no clear D gene. Germline CDR1 and CDR2: SEHNR and FQNEAQ (reference sequence). Trimming stripped 2 bases from V and 1 base from J, with 9 bases between. The CDR3 consists of 14 residues. The CDR3, as DNA: TGTGCCAGCAGCTTATCCGTCTCGTCCTACGAGCAGTACTTC. Its protein product is CASSLSVSSYEQYF.

Here the CDR3 DNA reads TGTGCCAGCAGCTACTTATTTAGCGGGAAGACCTACGAGCAGTACTTC. Translation: CASSYLFSGKTYEQYF. The chain has TRBV11-3 and TRBJ2-7; TRBD2 matches 8 bases. The V gene end was trimmed by 4 bases and the J gene end by 2 bases; junction bases not matched to a gene: 10. The CDR3 extends over 16 amino acids. In germline, CDR1 is SGHNT, CDR2 YENEEA.

The rearrangement joins TRBV28 to TRBJ1-2, with 7 bases lining up with TRBD1. Per the germline V gene, CDR1 is MDHEN and CDR2 is SYDVKM. After removal of 5 bases from V and 6 bases from J, the junction contained 6 bases not matched to a gene. The length of the CDR3 is 13 residues. The CDR3 coding sequence is TGTGCCAGCAGTGTAGGGACAGCTGATGGCTACACCTTC. Its protein product is CASSVGTADGYTF.

In its sample, this clone was seen once. As DNA, the CDR3 is TGTGCCAGCAGCACCGGGACAGGGGCTGGCTACACCTTC. Its protein product is CASSTGTGAGYTF. This chain connects TRBV5-6 to TRBJ1-2; 10 bases fit TRBD1. The CDR3 is made up of 13 amino acids. Germline assignment: CDR1 SGHDT and CDR2 YYEEEE. V shed 4 bases, J shed 7 bases, and the junction held 4 bases outside the gene matches.

This sequence joins TRBV5-1 and TRBJ2-1; TRBD1 might be the D (5 bases). The length of the CDR3 is 16 residues. Per germline, CDR1 SGHRS and CDR2 YFSETQ. The V and J ends lost 4 bases and 3 bases respectively, with 17 bases between them. The CDR3 DNA reads TGCGCCAGCAGCCCCTTCGGTGTGGGGCTCTACAATGAGCAGTTCTTC. It is translated as CASSPFGVGLYNEQFF.

V and J are TRBV5-1 and TRBJ1-2; 7 bases align to TRBD1. Trimming cost V 5 bases and J 4 bases; bases outside gene matches: 5. Germline-derived CDR1 and CDR2 are SGHRS and YFSETQ. CDR3 size: 13 residues. In DNA form, the CDR3 reads TGCGCCAGCAGTTCGGGACAGTCCTATGGCTACACCTTC. Encoded protein: CASSSGQSYGYTF.

The chain has TRBV18 and TRBJ1-2; TRBD1 agrees at 7 bases. Germline V lookup: CDR1 KGHSH, CDR2 LQKENI. V trimming: 6 bases; J trimming: 6 bases; junction bases outside the gene matches: 10. The CDR3 totals 14 residues. For the CDR3, the DNA is TGTGCCAGCTCGCGGGACAGTAAGATGGATGGCTACACCTTC. It codes for CASSRDSKMDGYTF.

The chain recombines TRBV7-9 with TRBJ1-2; D is unresolved. Germline lookup yields CDR1 SEHNR and CDR2 FQNEAQ (reference sequence). V lost 3 bases, J lost 2 bases, and 10 bases lay in between. The CDR3 consists of 14 residues. The CDR3 DNA reads as TGTGCCAGCAGCTTCTCCACCCAGAACTATGGCTACACCTTC. Translated: CASSFSTQNYGYTF.

Here the CDR3 DNA reads TGTGCCAGCAGTTCATGGACTAGCGGGAGGAATGAGCAGTTCTTC. Translating gives CASSSWTSGRNEQFF. V gene TRBV27 combines with J gene TRBJ2-1; TRBD2 agrees at 14 bases. The junction had 3 bases not matched to a gene; V was cut back by 4 bases and J by 7 bases. Germline assignment: CDR1 MNHEY and CDR2 SMNVEV (reference sequence). This CDR3 is 15 amino acids long.

The chain recombines TRBV4-2 with TRBJ1-2; D not certain. The CDR3 is 12 amino acids. The ends were cut back, 5 bases at V and 8 bases at J, with 12 bases in the middle. CDR1 and CDR2 (germline): LGHNA, YNFKEQ. CDR3 loop: CASSSAPGGYTF. The CDR3, as DNA: TGTGCCAGCAGCTCGGCACCGGGAGGCTACACCTTC.

This clone has a single count. The chain carries TRBV5-4 and TRBJ1-3; possibly TRBD1 for D (5 bases). CDR1 and CDR2 (germline): SGHNT, YYREEE (reference sequence). This CDR3 is built from 18 residues. The ends were cut back, 5 bases at V and 0 bases at J, with 21 bases in the middle. The CDR3 is CASSPQLTTERSGNTIYF. CDR3 bases: TGTGCCAGCAGTCCCCAGCTTACGACAGAACGCTCTGGAAACACCATATATTTT.

The chain couples TRBV10-3 to TRBJ1-5; D is uncertain. The CDR3 is 15 residues long. Trimming cost V 3 bases and J 0 bases, with 9 bases left between them. CDR1 is ENHRY, CDR2 SYGVKD, per germline. In nucleotides, the CDR3 is TGTGCCATCAGTGACCCCGGACTTAGCAATCAGCCCCAGCATTTT. Translating it yields CAISDPGLSNQPQHF.

This clone was counted a single time. V gene TRBV9 combines with J gene TRBJ1-3; 8 bases fit TRBD1. Trimming at V came to 4 bases and at J to 2 bases, leaving 8 bases not matched to a gene. This CDR3 contains 16 residues. Germline CDR1 and CDR2: SGDLS and YYNGEE. CDR3 DNA: TGTGCCAGCAGCCCAGGGGGCCCGAGGGCTGGAAACACCATATATTTT. Its protein product is CASSPGGPRAGNTIYF.

Here the CDR3 DNA reads TGTGCCAGCAGCGGAGGATTGGGTCATACGCAGTATTTT. Its protein is CASSGGLGHTQYF. The chain uses TRBV27 and TRBJ2-3; D perhaps matches TRBD2 (5 bases). The V end lost 6 bases, the J end lost 7 bases, and 14 bases lay between the germline ends. The CDR3 has 13 amino acids. Germline values: CDR1 MNHEY, CDR2 SMNVEV (reference sequence).

The chain uses TRBV6-5 and TRBJ1-2, with 10 bases matching TRBD1. Germline V gene sequence: CDR1 MNHEY, CDR2 SVGAGI. The CDR3 runs to 15 residues. J gave up 2 bases and V 6 bases, and 6 bases lay outside the gene matches. The CDR3 loop is CASREPGQGNYGYTF. In DNA, the CDR3 is TGTGCCAGCAGGGAACCGGGACAGGGGAACTATGGCTACACCTTC.

The V gene is TRBV19, the J gene TRBJ2-2; 13 positions agree with TRBD2. CDR1 LNHDA and CDR2 SQIVND come from the germline V gene (reference sequence). The V gene end was trimmed by 8 bases and the J gene end by 0 bases; junction bases not matched to a gene: 18. This CDR3 is built from 21 residues. The CDR3 reads CASQALLRRTSGGANTGELFF. The CDR3 DNA reads as TGTGCCAGTCAGGCATTACTGCGAAGGACTAGCGGGGGTGCGAACACCGGGGAGCTGTTTTTT.

This chain uses TRBV28 with TRBJ1-2; D gene unclear. Trimming left V 6 bases short and J 5 bases short, with 13 bases between. This CDR3 comprises 13 residues. Germline V CDR1 and CDR2: MDHEN, SYDVKM. The CDR3 DNA reads as TGTGCCAGCAGGAGAAGGCTGACTTATGGCTACACCTTC. This sequence encodes CASRRRLTYGYTF.